The next 23 T cell receptor beta chains were all read from a single sample in a study of blood T cell repertoires in COVID-19. Assay used: immunoSEQ multiplex PCR; TCRdb lists only in-frame clones, some missing. The sample includes about 120,000 clones, roughly three quarters of them seen just once. Sequencing was carried out using peripheral blood. These receptors were collected from a man aged 40-55 years with active or convalescent COVID-19.

The chain recombines TRBV19 with TRBJ1-1, with 8 bases that match TRBD1. CDR3 size: 13 residues. Germline CDR1 reads LNHDA; CDR2 reads SQIVND (reference sequence). The trim removed 5 bases at V and 3 bases at J, leaving 2 bases unmatched. The CDR3 coding sequence is TGTGCCAGTAGTTCACAGGGGGACACTGAAGCTTTCTTT. The encoded protein is CASSSQGDTEAFF.

The V call is TRBV10-2, the J call TRBJ1-5; 9 nucleotides align to TRBD1. The V segment lost 10 bases and the J segment 7 bases; nucleotides outside the gene matches: 8. The CDR3 loop spans 13 amino acids. Per germline, CDR1 WSHSY and CDR2 SAAADI. The CDR3 reads CATGTGQWQPQHF. The CDR3 region has the DNA TGCGCCACCGGGACAGGGCAGTGGCAGCCCCAGCATTTT.

The gene calls are TRBV15 and TRBJ1-1; D perhaps matches TRBD1 (5 bases). The germline V and J ends were trimmed by 5 bases and 4 bases, with 14 bases remaining between them. The CDR3 is made up of 14 amino acids. CDR1 and CDR2 (germline): LNHNV, YYDKDF (reference sequence). The CDR3 nucleotides read TGTGCCACCAGCTGGGGCCAGGGTTCCACTGAAGCTTTCTTT. Encoded protein: CATSWGQGSTEAFF.

J is TRBJ2-1 and V is TRBV6-2 or TRBV6-3; no clear D. This CDR3 region has 11 residues. Deletions cut 6 bases from V and 9 bases from J, with 9 bases between. Germline V lookup: CDR1 MNHEY, CDR2 SVGEGT. This CDR3 is CASSPLGEQFF. CDR3 DNA sequence: TGTGCCAGCAGCCCCCTCGGTGAGCAGTTCTTC.

Worth noting for this clone: The sample holds other DNA sequences that translate to the same CDR3. The gene calls are TRBV11-2 and TRBJ1-1; 9 nucleotides match TRBD1. The V gene's germline CDR1 is SGHAT and CDR2 FQNNGV. The CDR3 has 14 amino acids. V trimming: 4 bases; J trimming: 1 base; junction bases outside the gene matches: 1. This chain's CDR3 is CASSSGQGNTEAFF. In DNA, the CDR3 is TGTGCCAGCAGCTCGGGACAGGGGAACACTGAAGCTTTCTTT.

V gene TRBV30 combines with J gene TRBJ1-1; TRBD1 is a possible D gene (5 bases). V dropped 5 bases and J dropped 6 bases, with 13 bases sitting between them. Looked up from germline, CDR1 is GTSNPN and CDR2 is SVGIG (reference sequence). This CDR3 is 12 amino acids long. This CDR3 is CAWDGGDPEAFF. The CDR3 nucleotides read TGTGCCTGGGACGGGGGGGATCCTGAAGCTTTCTTT.

This chain links TRBV5-1 with TRBJ1-1, with D unclear. The V gene's germline CDR1 is SGHRS and CDR2 YFSETQ. Trimming took off 4 bases at V and 0 bases at J, with 13 bases between the two ends. The length of the CDR3 is 15 residues. The CDR3 region is CASSTGSEVNTEAFF. DNA for the CDR3: TGCGCCAGCAGCACGGGGTCCGAAGTGAACACTGAAGCTTTCTTT.

This clone was seen a single time. The V and J genes are TRBV28 and TRBJ2-7; TRBD2 matches at 9 bases. This CDR3 region has 15 residues. V shed 6 bases and J 6 bases; nucleotides not matched to a gene: 12. CDR1 is MDHEN, CDR2 SYDVKM, per germline. The CDR3 region has the DNA TGTGCCAGCAGATCCCGGGGCGGGGGGGGCGGCGAGCAGTACTTC. Translated, it gives CASRSRGGGGGEQYF.

Points on this clone: The identical CDR3 is also encoded by other nucleotide sequences in the sample. The chain uses TRBV6-5 and TRBJ2-5; D is perhaps TRBD2 (6 bases). The germline CDR1 and CDR2 sequences are MNHEY and SVGAGI. This CDR3 has 14 amino acids. V shed 2 bases and J shed 5 bases, with 12 bases lying between them. CDR3: CASSYGGGGETQYF. The CDR3 nucleotides are TGTGCCAGCAGTTACGGCGGCGGAGGGGAGACCCAGTACTTC.

This clone was counted a few times. The V call is TRBV4-2, the J call TRBJ2-7; 10 bases fit TRBD2. V dropped 0 bases and J dropped 4; count of bases not matched to a gene: 6. CDR1 LGHNA and CDR2 YNFKEQ come from the germline V gene. The CDR3 is made up of 16 amino acids. Here the CDR3 reads CASSQDPGTSVYEQYF. The CDR3 nucleotides read TGTGCCAGCAGCCAAGACCCCGGGACTAGCGTATACGAGCAGTACTTC.

The chain joins TRBV4-2 to TRBJ1-1; no clear D gene. The CDR3 totals 15 residues. The V end was cut by 2 bases, the J end by 2 bases, with 12 bases between. The V gene's germline CDR1 is LGHNA and CDR2 YNFKEQ. CDR3 DNA: TGTGCCAGCAGCCAACGTCCTGTAGCTAACACTGAAGCTTTCTTT. This sequence encodes CASSQRPVANTEAFF.

The genes are TRBV30 and TRBJ2-3, with a tentative D call TRBD2 (7 bases). This CDR3 spans 15 amino acids. V was trimmed by 8 bases and J by 1 base, leaving 19 bases between them. Germline CDR1 is GTSNPN and CDR2 is SVGIG (reference sequence). CDR3 DNA: TGTGCCGCAACTAGGGGGGGGTCTGGCACAGATACGCAGTATTTT. Protein sequence: CAATRGGSGTDTQYF.

J is TRBJ1-1 and V is TRBV19, with D uncertain. The CDR3 consists of 14 residues. The germline CDR1 and CDR2 sequences are LNHDA and SQIVND (reference sequence). Trimming left V 5 bases short and J 3 bases short, with 13 bases between. CDR3 residues: CASSREGRYTEAFF. The CDR3 nucleotides read TGTGCCAGTAGTCGGGAGGGTCGATACACTGAAGCTTTCTTT. Complete variable domain (other parts from reference TRBV19 and TRBJ1-1): DGGITQSPKYLFRKEGQNVTLSCEQNLNHDAMYWYRQDPGQGLRLIYYSQIVNDFQKGDIAEGYSVSREKKESFPLTVTSAQKNPTAFYLCASSREGRYTEAFFGQGTRLTVV.

This clone was detected ten times or more. The same CDR3 is also encoded by other DNA sequences in this sample. This chain joins TRBV6-5 and TRBJ1-3, with D unclear. The CDR3 is 13 amino acids. The V gene's germline CDR1 is MNHEY and CDR2 SVGAGI. The ends were cut back, 2 bases at V and 4 bases at J, with 6 bases in the middle. DNA for the CDR3: TGTGCCAGCAGTTACGCTCGGGGAAACACCATATATTTT. Protein product: CASSYARGNTIYF.

The J gene is TRBJ1-2, the V gene TRBV2; D remains unclear. Germline V gives CDR1 SNHLY, CDR2 FYNNEI. V was cut by 7 bases and J by 4 bases, with 13 bases left in between. The CDR3 consists of 13 residues. CDR3 sequence reads: CASNERMIYGYTF. CDR3 coding DNA: TGTGCCAGCAACGAGAGGATGATCTATGGCTACACCTTC. The entire variable domain, with the rest obtained from reference TRBV2 and TRBJ1-2, is as follows: EPEVTQTPSHQVTQMGQEVILRCVPISNHLYFYWYRQILGQKVEFLVSFYNNEISEKSEIFDDQFSVERPDGSNFTLKIRSTKLEDSAMYFCASNERMIYGYTFGSGTRLTVV.

V usage is TRBV5-6 and J usage is TRBJ1-2, with 9 bases that match TRBD1. The CDR3 loop spans 13 amino acids. Germline CDR1 SGHDT, CDR2 YYEEEE. V trimming: 4 bases; J trimming: 7 bases; junction bases outside the gene matches: 5. This CDR3 is CASSPQGAGGYTF. CDR3 bases: TGTGCCAGCAGCCCACAGGGGGCGGGTGGCTACACCTTC.

The chain is built from TRBV13 and TRBJ2-5, with D perhaps matching TRBD2 (6 bases). V shed 5 bases and J shed 1 base, with 17 bases lying between them. This CDR3 is built from 16 residues. Germline loops: CDR1 PRHDT, CDR2 FYEKMQ (reference sequence). The CDR3 reads CASSPRESWGQETQYF. DNA for the CDR3: TGTGCCAGCAGCCCTCGGGAGAGCTGGGGCCAAGAGACCCAGTACTTC.

CDR3 sequence (DNA): TGTGCCATCAGTGAGGGGGGCTCCACTGAAGCTTTCTTT. Its translation is CAISEGGSTEAFF. The chain links TRBV10-3 to TRBJ1-1; the D gene is possibly TRBD1 (6 bases). Germline CDR1 is ENHRY and CDR2 is SYGVKD. V lost 2 bases to trimming and J lost 4 bases, with 8 bases between them. The CDR3 loop spans 13 amino acids.

This clone was found once. The J gene is TRBJ2-1, the V gene TRBV4-1, with TRBD2 matching over 8 bases. The trim removed 2 bases at V and 9 bases at J, leaving 6 bases unmatched. This CDR3 has 14 amino acids. Germline-derived CDR1 and CDR2 are MGHRA and YSYEKL. The CDR3 DNA follows: TGCGCCAGCAGCCAAACCGGGGGGGACGGTGAGCAGTTCTTC. The encoded protein is CASSQTGGDGEQFF.

The genes are TRBV5-1 and TRBJ2-3; D is perhaps TRBD1 (5 bases). The length of the CDR3 is 13 residues. Germline-derived CDR1 and CDR2 are SGHRS and YFSETQ. Trimming pared 0 bases from V and 9 bases from J, leaving 11 bases between. In nucleotides, the CDR3 is TGCGCCAGCAGCTTGGACCGGCAGGGAACGCAGTATTTT. The encoded protein is CASSLDRQGTQYF.

DNA of the CDR3: TGCGCCAGCAGCTTGGACCCGGGGACTAGTGATCAGTACTTC. Translating gives CASSLDPGTSDQYF. The chain is built from TRBV5-1 and TRBJ2-7; TRBD2 aligns across 8 bases. This CDR3 region has 14 residues. Germline CDR1 and CDR2: SGHRS and YFSETQ. Trimming took 0 bases from V and 10 from J; bases not matched to a gene: 9.

This chain joins TRBV9 and TRBJ2-1, with 10 bases lining up with TRBD2. The J segment lost 4 bases and the V segment lost 4 bases, leaving 11 bases of the junction unmatched. This CDR3 is built from 17 residues. The germline V gene encodes CDR1 SGDLS and CDR2 YYNGEE. CDR3 nucleotides: TGTGCCAGCAGCCCCGAGACCGGGACTAGCGAATACAATGAGCAGTTCTTC. It encodes CASSPETGTSEYNEQFF.

The genes are TRBV10-3 and TRBJ1-2; 7 positions match TRBD1. CDR1 ENHRY and CDR2 SYGVKD come from the germline V gene. This CDR3 is built from 13 residues. V was clipped by 1 base and J by 8 bases; unmatched bases: 4. CDR3 residues: CAISELGTDGYTF. DNA of the CDR3: TGTGCCATCAGTGAGTTAGGGACAGACGGCTACACCTTC.